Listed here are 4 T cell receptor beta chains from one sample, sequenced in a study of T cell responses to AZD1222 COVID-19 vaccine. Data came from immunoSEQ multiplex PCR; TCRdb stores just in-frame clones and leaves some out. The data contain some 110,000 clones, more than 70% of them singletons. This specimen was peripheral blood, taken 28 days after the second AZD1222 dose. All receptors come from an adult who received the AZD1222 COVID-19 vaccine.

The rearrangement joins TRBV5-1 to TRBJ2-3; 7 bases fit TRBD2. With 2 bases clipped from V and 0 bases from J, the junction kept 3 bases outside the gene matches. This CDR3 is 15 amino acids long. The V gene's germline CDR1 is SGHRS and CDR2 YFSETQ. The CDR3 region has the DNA TGCGCCAGCAGCTTCAGCGGGGAAAGCACAGATACGCAGTATTTT. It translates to CASSFSGESTDTQYF.

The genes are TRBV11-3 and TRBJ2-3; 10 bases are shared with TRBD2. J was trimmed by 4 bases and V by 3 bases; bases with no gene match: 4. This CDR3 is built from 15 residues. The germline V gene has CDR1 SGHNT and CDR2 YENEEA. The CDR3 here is CASSFRSGGADTQYF. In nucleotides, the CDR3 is TGTGCCAGCAGCTTTAGGAGCGGGGGGGCAGATACGCAGTATTTT.

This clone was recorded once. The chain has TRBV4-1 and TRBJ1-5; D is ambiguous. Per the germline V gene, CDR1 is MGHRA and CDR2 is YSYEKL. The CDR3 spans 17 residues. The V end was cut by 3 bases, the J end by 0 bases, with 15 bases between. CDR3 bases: TGCGCCAGCAGCCAGTTGCAGGACCTCTATAGCAATCAGCCCCAGCATTTT. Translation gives CASSQLQDLYSNQPQHF.

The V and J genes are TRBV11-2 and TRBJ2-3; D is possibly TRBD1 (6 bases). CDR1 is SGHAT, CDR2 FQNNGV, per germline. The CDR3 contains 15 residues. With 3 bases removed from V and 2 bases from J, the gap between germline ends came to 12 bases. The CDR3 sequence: CASSLTGDTTDTQYF. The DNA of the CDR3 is TGTGCCAGCAGCTTGACCGGGGACACCACAGATACGCAGTATTTT. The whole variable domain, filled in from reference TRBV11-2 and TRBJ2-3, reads EAGVAQSPRYKIIEKRQSVAFWCNPISGHATLYWYQQILGQGPKLLIQFQNNGVVDDSQLPKDRFSAERLKGVDSTLKIQPAKLEDSAVYLCASSLTGDTTDTQYFGPGTRLTVL.